This T cell receptor beta chain was obtained from a study of blood T cells in healthy people across ages. It was about 10 milliliters of peripheral blood that were drawn from each donor. A second PCR, run for about 6 to 12 cycles, used a sample-barcoded 5' primer plus a J-beta primer mix. A 12-random-nucleotide template-switch adaptor tagged each cDNA molecule. TCRdb reprocessed the 5' RACE reads with MiXCR, giving one entry per CDR3 protein. In the table there are about 1.4 million distinct CDR3 sequences, around 59% of which are singletons. The germline V and J ends were trimmed by 5 bases and 0 bases, with 12 bases remaining between them. Germline V lookup: CDR1 SGHRS, CDR2 YFSETQ. The CDR3 runs to 15 residues.

The chain carries TRBV5-1 and TRBJ2-1, with no clear D. This clonotype was sampled from a man aged 18 to 29 in good health. The material sequenced was blood. The CDR3 region has the DNA TGCGCCAGCAGTTCGGAGTACCGCTCCTACAATGAGCAGTTCTTC. It specifies CASSSEYRSYNEQFF.